Shown below are 4 T cell receptor beta chains from a single sample sequenced in a study of blood T cell repertoires in COVID-19. Repertoires were generated with immunoSEQ multiplex PCR, while TCRdb's copy carries only in-frame clones and drops some. Of about 260,000 clones listed, over 70% are singletons. The sequenced sample was peripheral blood. The receptors originated from a woman between 70 and 85 years old with COVID-19, enrolled during active disease.

Comments on this clone: Other nucleotide sequences in the sample specify the same CDR3. The chain combines TRBV19 with TRBJ1-1, with a tentative D call TRBD1 (6 bases). Trimming left V 2 bases short and J 1 base short, with 8 bases between. The CDR3 contains 14 residues. Per germline, CDR1 LNHDA and CDR2 SQIVND (reference sequence). In nucleotides, the CDR3 is TGTGCCAGTAGTATAAGGGGGTCGAACACTGAAGCTTTCTTT. Protein: CASSIRGSNTEAFF.

In its sample, this clone was seen a few times. The rearrangement uses TRBV19 and TRBJ1-5; 7 positions agree with TRBD1. CDR1 LNHDA and CDR2 SQIVND come from the germline V gene (reference sequence). The CDR3 contains 15 residues. V was clipped by 6 bases and J by 0 bases; unmatched bases: 5. CDR3 region: CASRGTVYSNQPQHF. DNA of the CDR3: TGTGCCAGTAGGGGGACAGTCTATAGCAATCAGCCCCAGCATTTT.

The V call is TRBV11-2, the J call TRBJ2-7, with D maybe TRBD2 (6 bases). Per the germline V gene, CDR1 is SGHAT and CDR2 is FQNNGV. The CDR3 is 14 residues long. V was trimmed by 5 bases and J by 7 bases, leaving 18 bases between them. DNA of the CDR3: TGTGCCAGCAGCCCGGGACTCACCATACGTGAGCAGTACTTC. Its translation is CASSPGLTIREQYF.

V is TRBV15 and J is TRBJ2-7, with D possibly being TRBD2 (5 bases). Germline V gene lookup returns CDR1 LNHNV and CDR2 YYDKDF (reference sequence). This CDR3 comprises 16 residues. V dropped 0 bases and J dropped 0 bases, with 12 bases sitting between them. The CDR3: CATSREREISSYEQYF. The CDR3 DNA sequence: TGTGCCACCAGCAGAGAACGGGAAATATCCTCCTACGAGCAGTACTTC. Full variable domain (outside the CDR3, taken from reference TRBV15 and TRBJ2-7): DAMVIQNPRYQVTQFGKPVTLSCSQTLNHNVMYWYQQKSSQAPKLLFHYYDKDFNNEADTPDNFQSRRPNTSFCFLDIRSPGLGDTAMYLCATSREREISSYEQYFGPGTRLTVT.